Shown below are 25 T cell receptor beta chains from a single sample sequenced in a study of cytomegalovirus exposure and HLA in healthy donors. PCR amplification relied on 60 Vbeta primers (plus 13 Jbeta primers). This table comes from immunoSEQ multiplex PCR, and its TCRdb copy is limited to in-frame clones, with some not included. The sample's table shows under 100,000 clones. Sample: PBMCs. All receptors derive from a man younger than 45 in good health and CMV-seronegative.

The chain recombines TRBV29-1 with TRBJ2-1, with 8 bases lining up with TRBD2. The CDR3 has 12 amino acids. Germline V gene data show CDR1 as SQVTM and CDR2 as ANQGSEA. V lost 7 bases to trimming and J lost 8 bases; unmatched junction nucleotides: 7. CDR3 region: CSATSEGYEQFF. CDR3 sequence (DNA): TGCAGCGCGACTAGCGAGGGGTATGAGCAGTTCTTC.

The chain links TRBV9 to TRBJ2-1; possibly TRBD2 for D (6 bases). V was trimmed by 4 bases and J by 8 bases, leaving 13 bases between them. CDR1 and CDR2 (germline): SGDLS, YYNGEE. This CDR3 contains 13 residues. CDR3 sequence reads: CASSLGTPDEQFF. The CDR3 bases are TGTGCCAGCAGCTTAGGGACTCCCGATGAGCAGTTCTTC.

The CDR3 loop reads CASSLGQAYNSPLHF. The CDR3 nucleotides are TGTGCCAGCAGCCTGGGACAGGCTTATAATTCACCCCTCCACTTT. The genes are TRBV27 and TRBJ1-6; 8 nucleotides match TRBD1. The length of the CDR3 is 15 residues. In germline, CDR1 is MNHEY, CDR2 SMNVEV (reference sequence). J was trimmed by 4 bases and V by 6 bases; bases with no gene match: 5.

V gene TRBV5-4 combines with J gene TRBJ2-2, with D unresolved. V was pared by 4 bases and J by 3 bases, with 10 bases between. CDR3 length equals 14 residues. The V gene's germline CDR1 is SGHNT and CDR2 YYREEE (reference sequence). CDR3 nucleotides: TGTGCCAGCAGCACCCGTCTAGACACCGGGGAGCTGTTTTTT. Residues: CASSTRLDTGELFF.

J is TRBJ1-5 and V is TRBV7-6; weak D call: TRBD1 (5 bases). Between the trimmed V and J ends, which lost 6 bases and 0 bases, there was a span of 24 bases. The germline V gene encodes CDR1 SGHVS and CDR2 FNYEAQ. The CDR3 runs to 19 residues. CDR3 coding DNA: TGTGCCAGCAGACTTAGATCAGGGTGGTCCCAGGATAGCAATCAGCCCCAGCATTTT. Protein: CASRLRSGWSQDSNQPQHF.

J is TRBJ2-5 and V is TRBV9; D may be TRBD2 (6 bases). CDR1 is SGDLS, CDR2 YYNGEE, per germline. The CDR3 has 14 residues. The V end lost 0 bases, the J end lost 5 bases, and 11 bases lay between the germline ends. CDR3 nucleotides: TGTGCCAGCAGCGTAGATGGCGGGGCGGAGACCCAGTACTTC. Protein sequence: CASSVDGGAETQYF.

V gene TRBV11-1 combines with J gene TRBJ2-1, with 11 nucleotides matching TRBD2. V shed 5 bases and J 8 bases; nucleotides not matched to a gene: 8. The CDR3 length is 15 residues. Germline-derived CDR1 and CDR2 are SGHAT and FQDESV (reference sequence). Written as DNA, the CDR3 is TGTGCCAGCAGCGTTAGCGGGGGGGCCGATGATGAGCAGTTCTTC. It codes for CASSVSGGADDEQFF.

V is TRBV5-1 and J is TRBJ2-7; D is possibly TRBD2 (6 bases). CDR3 length: 13 residues. In germline, CDR1 is SGHRS, CDR2 YFSETQ. V lost 3 bases, J lost 3 bases, and 10 bases lay in between. The chain's CDR3 is CASSSGEYYEQYF. CDR3 coding DNA: TGCGCCAGCAGCTCGGGAGAATACTACGAGCAGTACTTC.

V usage is TRBV7-9 and J usage is TRBJ1-1; tentatively, D is TRBD1 (6 bases). Germline CDR1 and CDR2: SEHNR and FQNEAQ (reference sequence). V was shortened by 2 bases and J by 4 bases, with 14 bases between the two germline ends. This CDR3 comprises 15 residues. The CDR3 DNA is TGTGCCAGCAGCTTAAGGGGGGGTTCGGTCACTGAAGCTTTCTTT. Amino acids: CASSLRGGSVTEAFF.

The J gene is TRBJ1-4, the V gene TRBV5-1, with TRBD1 as a possible D gene (5 bases). This CDR3 is built from 14 residues. Per germline, CDR1 SGHRS and CDR2 YFSETQ. Trimming took 0 bases from V and 5 from J, leaving 8 bases between them. CDR3 nucleotides: TGCGCCAGCAGCTTGGGACAGCAAAATGAAAAACTGTTTTTT. Amino acid sequence: CASSLGQQNEKLFF. Full variable domain (outside the CDR3, taken from reference TRBV5-1 and TRBJ1-4): KAGVTQTPRYLIKTRGQQVTLSCSPISGHRSVSWYQQTPGQGLQFLFEYFSETQRNKGNFPGRFSGRQFSNSRSEMNVSTLELGDSALYLCASSLGQQNEKLFFGSGTQLSVL.

The chain joins TRBV5-1 to TRBJ2-7, with 8 bases matching TRBD2. Germline assignment: CDR1 SGHRS and CDR2 YFSETQ. This CDR3 has 14 residues. The V and J ends lost 0 bases and 6 bases, in that order; junction bases with no gene match: 5. The CDR3: CASSLEGLVGEQYF. The CDR3 nucleotides are TGCGCCAGCAGCTTGGAGGGACTAGTAGGCGAGCAGTACTTC.

The chain is built from TRBV6-5 and TRBJ1-1; D may be TRBD1 (5 bases). The V gene's germline CDR1 is MNHEY and CDR2 SVGAGI. This CDR3 contains 14 residues. Between the trimmed V and J ends, which lost 2 bases and 6 bases, there was a span of 13 bases. The CDR3 protein is CASSYREGFSEAFF. CDR3 sequence (DNA): TGTGCCAGCAGTTACAGGGAGGGGTTCTCTGAAGCTTTCTTT.

The rearrangement uses TRBV11-1 and TRBJ1-1, with a weak D call TRBD1 (5 bases). The CDR3 length is 11 residues. V lost 2 bases to trimming and J lost 8 bases, with 6 bases between them. The germline V gene encodes CDR1 SGHAT and CDR2 FQDESV (reference sequence). In DNA, the CDR3 is TGTGCCAGCAGCTTAAAGGGGGAAGCTTTCTTT. It is translated as CASSLKGEAFF.

The chain joins TRBV6-1 to TRBJ1-2; D gene ambiguous. CDR3 length: 13 amino acids. Trimming left V 4 bases short and J 8 bases short, with 14 bases between. Looked up from germline, CDR1 is MNHNS and CDR2 is SASEGT. The CDR3 loop reads CASSGFIGRGYTF. The CDR3 DNA reads as TGTGCCAGCAGTGGGTTTATCGGTCGGGGCTACACCTTC.

The V and J genes are TRBV28 and TRBJ1-2; weak D call: TRBD1 (5 bases). Trimming stripped 6 bases from V and 7 bases from J, with 15 bases between. The germline V gene has CDR1 MDHEN and CDR2 SYDVKM. The CDR3 consists of 13 residues. CDR3 bases: TGTGCCAGCAGATCCCAGGGTCGAGCTGGCTACACCTTC. Translating it yields CASRSQGRAGYTF.

The chain is built from TRBV7-9 and TRBJ2-2; 10 bases line up with TRBD2. Trimming at V came to 1 base and at J to 4 bases, leaving 6 bases not matched to a gene. CDR1 SEHNR and CDR2 FQNEAQ come from the germline V gene (reference sequence). CDR3 length equals 17 residues. CDR3 in DNA: TGTGCCAGCAGCTTAGGCGGGCTAGCGGGAGTCACCGGGGAGCTGTTTTTT. It specifies CASSLGGLAGVTGELFF.

The gene calls are TRBV6-6 and TRBJ2-1; D gene ambiguous. The germline CDR1 and CDR2 sequences are MNHNY and SVGAGI (reference sequence). With 2 bases removed from V and 1 base from J, the gap between germline ends came to 9 bases. The length of the CDR3 is 15 residues. The CDR3 region has the DNA TGTGCCAGCAGTTACGGAGAGCTATCCTACAATGAGCAGTTCTTC. Its translation is CASSYGELSYNEQFF.

The chain employs TRBV9 and TRBJ2-5; D gene ambiguous. Germline CDR1 and CDR2: SGDLS and YYNGEE. Trimming left V 4 bases short and J 4 bases short, with 20 bases between. This CDR3 comprises 16 residues. The CDR3 is CASSPGVPTPRETQYF. CDR3 sequence (DNA): TGTGCCAGCAGCCCGGGTGTGCCCACCCCCCGAGAGACCCAGTACTTC.

The gene calls are TRBV4-3 and TRBJ2-3; 8 bases fit TRBD1. Germline V lookup: CDR1 LGHNA, CDR2 YSLEER. The V gene end was trimmed by 5 bases and the J gene end by 7 bases; junction bases not matched to a gene: 17. The CDR3 has 17 residues. The CDR3 protein is CASSSLVAGGGGNTQYF. The CDR3 DNA reads as TGCGCCAGCAGCTCCCTAGTTGCAGGGGGCGGCGGGAATACGCAGTATTTT.

This rearrangement joins TRBV5-1 to TRBJ1-1; 7 bases match TRBD1. V lost 3 bases to trimming and J lost 8 bases; unmatched junction nucleotides: 10. The CDR3 runs to 14 residues. Looked up from germline, CDR1 is SGHRS and CDR2 is YFSETQ. This CDR3 reads CASSWGTEGSEAFF. CDR3 DNA sequence: TGCGCCAGCAGCTGGGGGACAGAGGGCTCGGAAGCTTTCTTT.

CDR3 bases: TGTGCCAGCAGCGCCAACAGGGGAGCTAATGAAAAACTGTTTTTT. Translating gives CASSANRGANEKLFF. V gene TRBV9 combines with J gene TRBJ1-4, with 7 positions matching TRBD1. V lost 3 bases, J lost 3 bases, and 5 bases stayed unmatched. In germline, CDR1 is SGDLS, CDR2 YYNGEE. CDR3 length: 15 residues. The full variable domain, its missing parts supplied by reference TRBV9 and TRBJ1-4, is DSGVTQTPKHLITATGQRVTLRCSPRSGDLSVYWYQQSLDQGLQFLIQYYNGEERAKGNILERFSAQQFPDLHSELNLSSLELGDSALYFCASSANRGANEKLFFGSGTQLSVL.

The chain has TRBV5-1 and TRBJ1-5; 7 nucleotides line up with TRBD1. The germline V gene encodes CDR1 SGHRS and CDR2 YFSETQ. J gave up 6 bases and V 0 bases, and 6 bases lay outside the gene matches. This CDR3 spans 15 amino acids. The CDR3: CASSLGGQLGQPQHF. CDR3 nucleotides: TGCGCCAGCAGCTTGGGGGGACAGCTAGGTCAGCCCCAGCATTTT.

The chain recombines TRBV2 with TRBJ1-1, with D hard to call. CDR1 is SNHLY and CDR2 is FYNNEI in the germline V gene. This CDR3 comprises 13 residues. With 4 bases removed from V and 4 bases from J, the gap between germline ends came to 10 bases. CDR3 sequence: CASSVEEITEAFF. Here the CDR3 DNA reads TGTGCCAGCAGTGTAGAGGAGATCACTGAAGCTTTCTTT.

This chain joins TRBV6-5 and TRBJ1-5; a weak D match, TRBD1 (6 bases). Trimming shortened V by 1 base and J by 9 bases, and 13 bases separated the two germline ends. Germline V gene lookup returns CDR1 MNHEY and CDR2 SVGAGI. The CDR3 is 14 residues long. In DNA, the CDR3 is TGTGCCAGCAGTTACTTACAGGGCCTAGCGCCCCAGCATTTT. This encodes CASSYLQGLAPQHF.

The chain's CDR3 is CTSSRGLADTGELFF. The CDR3 coding sequence is TGCACCAGCAGCCGGGGACTAGCGGACACCGGGGAGCTGTTTTTT. The chain has TRBV1 and TRBJ2-2; the D call in the table, TRBD2, was not verified against the DNA. TRBV1 constitutes a pseudogene. CDR3 length equals 15 residues.